This TCR beta chain was retrieved from a study of blood T cell repertoires in COVID-19. About the study: T cells, B-cell-depleted T cells, or PBMCs supplied cDNA or gDNA.

This clone was recorded only once. In the authors' workflow: Nucleated cell number was recorded as an estimate derived from reference gene primer amplification. The method was immunoSEQ multiplex PCR; TCRdb's version includes in-frame clones alone and lacks a portion of them. V, J and clone size are those of that table, while D and trimming were read from the DNA. The sample includes fewer than 400,000 clones, more than 70% of them seen just once. V lost 3 bases to trimming and J lost 5 bases; unmatched junction nucleotides: 5. This CDR3 has 15 amino acids. Germline lookup yields CDR1 SNHLY and CDR2 FYNNEI.

This sequence joins TRBV2 and TRBJ1-4; 8 nucleotides align to TRBD1. Sequencing input: peripheral blood. The TCR sequence derives from a man younger than 40 with active or convalescent COVID-19. CDR3 DNA sequence: TGTGCCAGCAGTGAGGCGGACAGGGCAAATGAAAAACTGTTTTTT. Residues: CASSEADRANEKLFF.